The 5 T cell receptor beta chains presented below share a single source sample, sequenced in a study of blood T cell repertoires in COVID-19. The repertoire was sequenced with immunoSEQ multiplex PCR; TCRdb's copy has only in-frame clones and lacks some. The table records about 130,000 clones, about 85% of them present only once. Sequencing used peripheral blood. The source of these receptors is a man aged 55 to 69 with acute or convalescent COVID-19.

The rearrangement links TRBV30 to TRBJ2-1; perhaps TRBD2 as D (5 bases). Trimming removed 1 base at V and 1 base at J, with 5 bases between. The V gene's germline CDR1 is GTSNPN and CDR2 SVGIG (reference sequence). The CDR3 contains 13 residues. CDR3 nucleotide sequence: TGTGCCTGGAGTGGGAGGTCCTACAATGAGCAGTTCTTC. It yields the protein CAWSGRSYNEQFF.

This sequence joins TRBV5-1 and TRBJ2-5, with unresolved D. The CDR3 consists of 13 residues. From germline, CDR1 is SGHRS and CDR2 YFSETQ. Trimming took 4 bases from V and 1 from J, leaving 8 bases between them. DNA for the CDR3: TGCGCCAGCAGCCCTGGCCCCCAAGAGACCCAGTACTTC. Amino acids: CASSPGPQETQYF.

J is TRBJ1-5 and V is TRBV19, with D perhaps matching TRBD1 (6 bases). The germline V gene has CDR1 LNHDA and CDR2 SQIVND (reference sequence). The CDR3 totals 16 residues. Trimming left V 5 bases short and J 0 bases short, with 14 bases between. The CDR3 region has the DNA TGTGCCAGTAGTCCGCTACAGGGCGCTAGCAATCAGCCCCAGCATTTT. Its protein is CASSPLQGASNQPQHF.

The chain employs TRBV19 and TRBJ2-2, with D unclear. The CDR3 runs to 17 residues. Per the germline V gene, CDR1 is LNHDA and CDR2 is SQIVND (reference sequence). Trimming took off 3 bases at V and 4 bases at J, with 18 bases between the two ends. The CDR3 DNA is TGTGCCAGTAGTATTACCCCTTCTGGAGTATCCACCGGGGAGCTGTTTTTT. It yields the protein CASSITPSGVSTGELFF.

Turning to this clone: Other DNA sequences in the sample encode the same CDR3. CDR3 nucleotides: TGTGCCAGCAGCTCCCAGGGAAACACTGAAGCTTTCTTT. Protein: CASSSQGNTEAFF. The rearrangement links TRBV7-9 to TRBJ1-1; D might be TRBD1 (5 bases). V gave up 4 bases and J gave up 2 bases, with 8 bases separating them. Germline assignment: CDR1 SEHNR and CDR2 FQNEAQ (reference sequence). The CDR3 is 13 amino acids.